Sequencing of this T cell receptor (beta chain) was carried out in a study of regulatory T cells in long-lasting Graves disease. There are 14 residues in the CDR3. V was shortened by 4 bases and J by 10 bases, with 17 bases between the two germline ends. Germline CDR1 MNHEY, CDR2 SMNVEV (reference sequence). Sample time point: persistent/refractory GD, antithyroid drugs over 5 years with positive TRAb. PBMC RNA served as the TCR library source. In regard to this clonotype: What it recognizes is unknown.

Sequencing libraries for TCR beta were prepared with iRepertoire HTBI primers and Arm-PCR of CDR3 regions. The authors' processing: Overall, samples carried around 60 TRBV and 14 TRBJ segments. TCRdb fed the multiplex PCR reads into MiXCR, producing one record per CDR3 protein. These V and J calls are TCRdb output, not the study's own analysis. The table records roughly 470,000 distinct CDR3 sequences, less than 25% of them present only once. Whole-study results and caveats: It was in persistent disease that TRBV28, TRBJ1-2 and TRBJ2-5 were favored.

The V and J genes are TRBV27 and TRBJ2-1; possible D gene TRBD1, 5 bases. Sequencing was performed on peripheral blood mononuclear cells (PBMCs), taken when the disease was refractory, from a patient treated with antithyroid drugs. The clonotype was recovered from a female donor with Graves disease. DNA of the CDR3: TGTGCCAGCAGTTCCAGGGCTCGAAGGCTGGAGCAGTTCTTC. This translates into CASSSRARRLEQFF.